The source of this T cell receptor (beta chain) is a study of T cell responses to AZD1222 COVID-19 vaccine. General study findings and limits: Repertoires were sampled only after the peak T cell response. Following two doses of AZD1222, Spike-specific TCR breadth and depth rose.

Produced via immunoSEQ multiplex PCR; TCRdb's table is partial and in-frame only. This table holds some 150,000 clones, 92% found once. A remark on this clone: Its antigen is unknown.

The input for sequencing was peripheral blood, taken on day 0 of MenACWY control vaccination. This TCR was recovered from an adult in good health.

Here the CDR3 reads CASSLVAGGPVNEQFF. The CDR3 DNA is TGCGCCAGCAGCTTGGTAGCGGGAGGGCCGGTGAATGAGCAGTTCTTC. The chain is built from TRBV5-1 and TRBJ2-1; 11 positions match TRBD2. The germline V gene encodes CDR1 SGHRS and CDR2 YFSETQ. The junction had 6 bases not matched to a gene; V was cut back by 0 bases and J by 7 bases. This CDR3 spans 16 amino acids.